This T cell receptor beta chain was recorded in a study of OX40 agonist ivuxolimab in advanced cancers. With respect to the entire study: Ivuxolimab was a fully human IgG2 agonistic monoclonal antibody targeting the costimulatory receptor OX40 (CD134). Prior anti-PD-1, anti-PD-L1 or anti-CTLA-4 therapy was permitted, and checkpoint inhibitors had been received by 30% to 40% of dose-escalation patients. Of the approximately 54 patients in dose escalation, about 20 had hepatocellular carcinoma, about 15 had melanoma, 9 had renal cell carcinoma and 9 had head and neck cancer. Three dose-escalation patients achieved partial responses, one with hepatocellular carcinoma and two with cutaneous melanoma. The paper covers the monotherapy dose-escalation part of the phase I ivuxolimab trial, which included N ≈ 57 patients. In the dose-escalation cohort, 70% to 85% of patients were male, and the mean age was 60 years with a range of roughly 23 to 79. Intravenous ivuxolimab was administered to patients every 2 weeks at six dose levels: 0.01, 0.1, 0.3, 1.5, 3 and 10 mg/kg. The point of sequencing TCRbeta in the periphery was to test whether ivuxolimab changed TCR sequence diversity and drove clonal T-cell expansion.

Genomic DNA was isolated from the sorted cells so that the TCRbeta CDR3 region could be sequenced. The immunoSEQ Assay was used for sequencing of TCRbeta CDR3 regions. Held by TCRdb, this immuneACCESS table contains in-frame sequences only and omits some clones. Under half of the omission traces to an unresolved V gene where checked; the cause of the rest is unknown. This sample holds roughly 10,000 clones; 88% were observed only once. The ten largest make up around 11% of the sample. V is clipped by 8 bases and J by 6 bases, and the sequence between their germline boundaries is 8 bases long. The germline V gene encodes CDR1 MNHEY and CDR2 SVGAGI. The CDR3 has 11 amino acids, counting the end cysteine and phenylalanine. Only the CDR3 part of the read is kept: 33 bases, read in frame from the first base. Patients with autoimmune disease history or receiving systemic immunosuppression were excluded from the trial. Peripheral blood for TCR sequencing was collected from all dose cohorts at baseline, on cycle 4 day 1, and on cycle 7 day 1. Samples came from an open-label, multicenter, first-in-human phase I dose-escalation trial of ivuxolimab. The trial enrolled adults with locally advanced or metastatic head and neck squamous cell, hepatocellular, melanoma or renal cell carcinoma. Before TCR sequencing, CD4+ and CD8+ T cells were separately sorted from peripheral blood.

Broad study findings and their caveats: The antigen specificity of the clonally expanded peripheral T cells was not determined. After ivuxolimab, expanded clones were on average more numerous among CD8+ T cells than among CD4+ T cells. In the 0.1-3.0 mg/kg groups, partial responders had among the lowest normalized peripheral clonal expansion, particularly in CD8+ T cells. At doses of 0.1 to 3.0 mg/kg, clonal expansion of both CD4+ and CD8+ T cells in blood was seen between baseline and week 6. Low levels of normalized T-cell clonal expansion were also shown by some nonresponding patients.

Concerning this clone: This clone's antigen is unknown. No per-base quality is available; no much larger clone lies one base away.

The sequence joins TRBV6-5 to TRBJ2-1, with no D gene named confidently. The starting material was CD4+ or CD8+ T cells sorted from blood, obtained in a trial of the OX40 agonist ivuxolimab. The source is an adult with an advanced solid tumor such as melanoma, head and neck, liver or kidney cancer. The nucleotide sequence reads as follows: TGTGCCAGCTTCCGCGGCAATGAGCAGTTCTTC. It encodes CASFRGNEQFF.